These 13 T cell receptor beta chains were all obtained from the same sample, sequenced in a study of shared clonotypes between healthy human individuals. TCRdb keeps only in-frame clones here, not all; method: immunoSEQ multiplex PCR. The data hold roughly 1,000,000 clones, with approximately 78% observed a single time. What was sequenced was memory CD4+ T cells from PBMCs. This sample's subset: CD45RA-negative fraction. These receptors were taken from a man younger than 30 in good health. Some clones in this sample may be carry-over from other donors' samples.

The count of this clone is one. CDR3 sequence: CASSLLGTGRETQYF. The CDR3 bases are TGCGCCAGCAGCTTGCTGGGGACAGGGCGGGAGACCCAGTACTTC. This chain connects TRBV5-1 to TRBJ2-5, with 9 bases matching TRBD1. The CDR3 has 15 residues. After removal of 1 base from V and 5 bases from J, the junction contained 6 bases not matched to a gene. Germline-derived CDR1 and CDR2 are SGHRS and YFSETQ.

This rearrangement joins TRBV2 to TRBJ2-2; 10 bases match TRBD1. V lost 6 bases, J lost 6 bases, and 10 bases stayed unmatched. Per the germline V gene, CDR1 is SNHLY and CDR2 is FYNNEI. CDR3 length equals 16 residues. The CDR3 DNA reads TGTGCCAGCAGCTTAGACAGGGGGCTAGTTTCCGGGGAGCTGTTTTTT. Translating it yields CASSLDRGLVSGELFF.

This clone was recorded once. The CDR3 bases are TGTGCCAGCAGCTCAAACTCGGGACAGGTAGACGAGCAGTACTTC. This gives the protein CASSSNSGQVDEQYF. The gene calls are TRBV11-3 and TRBJ2-7, with 8 bases that match TRBD1. The CDR3 totals 15 residues. V was clipped by 4 bases and J by 5 bases; unmatched bases: 10. Germline V gene sequence: CDR1 SGHNT, CDR2 YENEEA.

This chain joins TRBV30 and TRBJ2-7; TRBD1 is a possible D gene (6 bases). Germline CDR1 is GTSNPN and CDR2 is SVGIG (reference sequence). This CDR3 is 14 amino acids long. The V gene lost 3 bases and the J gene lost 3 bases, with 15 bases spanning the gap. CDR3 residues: CAWRAWGLSYEQYF. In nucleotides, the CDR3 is TGTGCCTGGAGGGCTTGGGGGCTCAGCTACGAGCAGTACTTC.

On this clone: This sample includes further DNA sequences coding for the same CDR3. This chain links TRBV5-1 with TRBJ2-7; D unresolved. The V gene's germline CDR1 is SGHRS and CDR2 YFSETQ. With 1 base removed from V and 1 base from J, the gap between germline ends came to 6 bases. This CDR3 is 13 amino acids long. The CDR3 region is CASSLTDSYEQYF. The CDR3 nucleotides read TGCGCCAGCAGCTTGACGGATTCCTACGAGCAGTACTTC.

For the CDR3, the DNA is TGTGCCAGCTCACCACCGTTGAGGGGGCCGACAGATACGCAGTATTTT. Translating gives CASSPPLRGPTDTQYF. The chain carries TRBV18 and TRBJ2-3, with 7 bases aligning to TRBD1. The length of the CDR3 is 16 residues. Germline V lookup: CDR1 KGHSH, CDR2 LQKENI. J lost 3 bases, V lost 0 bases, and 6 bases had no gene match.

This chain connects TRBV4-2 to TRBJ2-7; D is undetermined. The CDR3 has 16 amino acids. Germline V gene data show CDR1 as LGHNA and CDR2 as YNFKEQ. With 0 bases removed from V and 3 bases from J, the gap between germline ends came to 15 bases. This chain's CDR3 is CASSQEMQLLLYEQYF. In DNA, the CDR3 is TGTGCCAGCAGCCAAGAAATGCAGCTTCTCCTCTACGAGCAGTACTTC.

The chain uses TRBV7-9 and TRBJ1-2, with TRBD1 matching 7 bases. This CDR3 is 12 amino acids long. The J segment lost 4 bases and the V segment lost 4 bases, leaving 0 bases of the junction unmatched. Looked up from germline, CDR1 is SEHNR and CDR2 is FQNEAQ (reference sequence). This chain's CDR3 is CASSWDSYGYTF. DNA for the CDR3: TGTGCCAGCAGCTGGGACAGCTATGGCTACACCTTC.

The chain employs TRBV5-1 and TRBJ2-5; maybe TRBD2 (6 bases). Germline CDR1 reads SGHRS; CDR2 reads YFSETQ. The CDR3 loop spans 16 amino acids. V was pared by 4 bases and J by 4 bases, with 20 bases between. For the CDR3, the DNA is TGCGCCAGCAGCCATCCCGACGGGGGTCTGGGAGAGACCCAGTACTTC. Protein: CASSHPDGGLGETQYF.

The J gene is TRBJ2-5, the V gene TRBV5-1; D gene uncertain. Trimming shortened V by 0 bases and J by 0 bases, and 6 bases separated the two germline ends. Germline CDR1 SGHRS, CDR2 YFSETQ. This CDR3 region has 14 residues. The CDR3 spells CASSLALHQETQYF. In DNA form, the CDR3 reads TGCGCCAGCAGCTTGGCACTACACCAAGAGACCCAGTACTTC.

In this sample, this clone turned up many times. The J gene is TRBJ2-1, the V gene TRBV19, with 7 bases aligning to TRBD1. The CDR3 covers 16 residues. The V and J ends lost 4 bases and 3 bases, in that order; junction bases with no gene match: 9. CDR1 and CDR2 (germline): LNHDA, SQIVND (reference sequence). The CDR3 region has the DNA TGTGCCAGTAGTAAAAATACCGGGACAGTCTACAATGAGCAGTTCTTC. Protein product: CASSKNTGTVYNEQFF.

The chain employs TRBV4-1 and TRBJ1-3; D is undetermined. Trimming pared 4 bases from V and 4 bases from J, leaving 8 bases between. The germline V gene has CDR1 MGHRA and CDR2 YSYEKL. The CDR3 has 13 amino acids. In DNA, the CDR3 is TGCGCCAGCAGCCGATTGGAGGGAAACACCATATATTTT. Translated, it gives CASSRLEGNTIYF.

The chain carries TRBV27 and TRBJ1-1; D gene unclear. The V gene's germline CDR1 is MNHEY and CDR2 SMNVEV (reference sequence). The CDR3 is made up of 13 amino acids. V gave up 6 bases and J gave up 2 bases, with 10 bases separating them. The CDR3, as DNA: TGTGCCAGCAGCCCTTATTCCAACACTGAAGCTTTCTTT. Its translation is CASSPYSNTEAFF.